The T cell receptor beta chain under discussion was sequenced for a study of T cell repertoires in cytomegalovirus infection (dated by TCRdb to about 2019). Turning to the overall study: Because public TCR beta signatures pointed to carriage of CMV infection together with the matching HLA type, the HLA type of each donor mattered for the analysis. Broader findings and caveats from the paper: In both this cohort and an independent cohort of several hundred donors, the cumulative frequency of public TCR beta family members distinguished carriers of CMV infection plus the relevant HLA type. The ex vivo response was dominated by HLA-C-restricted CMV-specific TCR beta clonotypes, which also provided the single most frequent clonotype in two of eight donors.

TCRdb names Illumina HiSeq 1500 as the instrument used. The public sequencing data were trimmed at Q25 with fastp and processed into clonotypes with MiXCR by TCRdb, which kept only in-frame beta chains. Each entry merges the rows of one CDR3 protein and shows their most common DNA and genes. In all, the sample holds fewer than 700,000 distinct CDR3 sequences, and approximately 24% of those were seen once. Jointly, the top ten make up roughly 8% of the sample. Details on this clonotype: The antigen it recognizes is unknown. No much larger clone is present one base from it, and per-base qualities are unavailable.

Sequences LNHNV (CDR1) and YYDKDF (CDR2) are obtained from the germline V gene (reference sequence). Trimming removed 0 bases from V and 6 bases from J, leaving 15 bases between the germline ends. The CDR3 goes from the cysteine to the phenylalanine over 16 residues. Only CDR3 DNA is held: 48 bases, read in frame from base 1. The receptor's source is a human donor in good health (CMV status not recorded). Some clones in this sample may be carry-over from other donors' samples. This receptor chain uses TRBV15 and TRBJ2-1, with an unclear D gene assignment. The sequenced material came from CD8+ T cells from PBMCs. In nucleotide form, the sequence is TGTGCCACCAGCAGAGATCGGGCAGAACGCGGCAATGAGCAGTTCTTC. It encodes CATSRDRAERGNEQFF. Full variable domain (CDR3 extended with the reference TRBV15 and TRBJ2-1 proteins): DAMVIQNPRYQVTQFGKPVTLSCSQTLNHNVMYWYQQKSSQAPKLLFHYYDKDFNNEADTPDNFQSRRPNTSFCFLDIRSPGLGDTAMYLCATSRDRAERGNEQFFGPGTRLTVL.